These T cell receptor beta chains were read from a single sample in a study of vaccination effects on CD4 cells after COVID-19. These receptors' targets are unknown. Produced via immunoSEQ multiplex PCR; TCRdb's table is partial and in-frame only. The sample yields more than 60,000 clones, 74% seen once. The specimen was CD4+ T cells from PBMCs cultured without peptide, collected after COVID-19 vaccination. The receptors here all came from a human donor who received a COVID-19 vaccine. Each CDR3 is given with its conserved first and last residue. A D gene is named only where the DNA matches it firmly. Clone size is not always given. Where it is, it says once, few, many or a class for expanded clones.

TRBJ1-2 | . | TRBV4-1 | . | CASSPGHQFIPSYGYTF | TGCGCCAGCAGCCCAGGACACCAGTTTATCCCGAGCTATGGCTACACCTTC
TRBJ2-3 | . | TRBV5-1 | TRBD1 | CASFGTGGPDTQYF | TGCGCCAGCTTTGGGACAGGGGGACCAGATACGCAGTATTTT
TRBJ2-3 | . | TRBV5-1 | TRBD2 | CASSASLMGTSVADTQYF | TGCGCCAGCAGCGCCTCGCTTATGGGGACTAGCGTCGCGGATACGCAGTATTTT
TRBJ1-1 | . | TRBV7-9 | . | CASSLAAGRPEAFF | TGTGCCAGCAGCTTAGCAGCAGGGCGGCCTGAAGCTTTCTTT
TRBJ1-1 | . | TRBV11-3 | . | CASSLESATEAFF | TGTGCCAGCAGCTTAGAAAGTGCCACTGAAGCTTTCTTT
TRBJ2-3 | . | TRBV5-1 | . | CASTPALSGATDTQYF | TGCGCCAGCACACCGGCTCTGTCAGGGGCCACAGATACGCAGTATTTT
TRBJ1-1 | few | TRBV30 | . | CAWRDYGGEAFF | TGTGCCTGGAGGGATTACGGGGGGGAAGCTTTCTTT
TRBJ1-2 | . | TRBV6-1 | . | CASSEAAAGGYTF | TGTGCCAGCAGTGAAGCGGCAGCCGGTGGCTACACCTTC
TRBJ2-1 | few | TRBV2 | . | CASSQRVGNEQFF | TGTGCCAGCAGTCAGAGGGTAGGTAATGAGCAGTTCTTC
TRBJ1-1 | . | TRBV4-1 | . | CASSRGEGTNTEAFF | TGCGCCAGCAGTCGAGGGGAGGGCACGAACACTGAAGCTTTCTTT
TRBJ2-6 | . | TRBV21-1 | . | CASSKGRSGAGANVLTF | TGTGCCAGCAGCAAAGGAAGGTCGGGGGCTGGGGCCAACGTCCTGACTTTC
TRBJ1-2 | few | TRBV7-8 | TRBD1 | CASTRDSNYGYTF | TGTGCCAGCACCCGGGACAGCAACTATGGCTACACCTTC
TRBJ2-5 | once | TRBV7-2 | TRBD2 | CASSLGTSGGTRRYF | TGTGCCAGCAGCTTAGGGACTAGCGGGGGGACTCGGCGTTACTTC
TRBJ2-3 | . | TRBV6-5 | . | CASSYDRTTDTQYF | TGTGCCAGCAGTTACGACAGGACTACAGATACGCAGTATTTT
TRBJ1-1 | . | TRBV18 | . | CASSPPALNTEAFF | TGTGCCAGCTCACCGCCGGCGCTTAACACTGAAGCTTTCTTT
TRBJ1-2 | . | TRBV14 | TRBD1 | CASSQGQTYGYTF | TGTGCCAGCAGCCAGGGACAGACCTATGGCTACACCTTC
TRBJ1-2 | few | TRBV14 | . | CASKETGSPYGYTF | TGTGCCAGCAAAGAAACAGGGAGTCCTTATGGCTACACCTTC
TRBJ1-4 | . | TRBV5-6 | . | CASSPVPGESNEKLFF | TGTGCCAGCAGCCCTGTACCGGGGGAATCAAATGAAAAACTGTTTTTT
TRBJ1-6 | few | TRBV6-6 | . | CASAGTLSSYNSPLHF | TGTGCCAGCGCTGGGACTCTAAGCTCCTATAATTCACCCCTCCACTTT
TRBJ1-3 | . | TRBV28 | . | CASIEGAGNTIYF | TGTGCCAGCATTGAGGGAGCTGGAAACACCATATATTTT
TRBJ2-1 | . | TRBV7-2 | TRBD1 | CASSTTPGTVYNEQFF | TGTGCCAGCAGCACGACCCCCGGGACAGTATACAATGAGCAGTTCTTC
TRBJ2-5 | . | TRBV5-1 | . | CASSLFRGGQETQYF | TGCGCCAGCAGCTTGTTCCGGGGAGGTCAAGAGACCCAGTACTTC
TRBJ1-4 | . | TRBV9 | . | CASSAPPNEKLFF | TGTGCCAGCAGCGCCCCACCCAATGAAAAACTGTTTTTT
TRBJ1-4 | . | TRBV6-6 | . | CASSSRGQTTNEKLFF | TGTGCCAGCAGCTCGCGAGGACAGACAACTAATGAAAAACTGTTTTTT
TRBJ2-1 | few | TRBV11-2 | . | CASSLVLTQQQFF | TGTGCCAGCAGCTTAGTCCTTACACAGCAGCAGTTCTTC
TRBJ1-6 | . | TRBV6-5 | . | CASSPNKSPLHF | TGTGCCAGCAGCCCCAACAAGTCACCCCTCCACTTT
TRBJ1-5 | . | TRBV18 | . | CASSLNPGNQPQHF | TGTGCCAGCTCACTGAACCCAGGCAATCAGCCCCAGCATTTT
TRBJ1-6 | . | TRBV6-5 | . | CASSRAGGQNSPLHF | TGTGCCAGCAGTAGGGCCGGGGGCCAAAATTCACCCCTCCACTTT
TRBJ2-5 | . | TRBV6-5 | TRBD2 | CASSYSIAGVETQYF | TGTGCCAGCAGTTACTCGATAGCGGGGGTGGAGACCCAGTACTTC
TRBJ1-5 | . | TRBV10-2 | . | CASSDGQSNQPQHF | TGCGCCAGCAGTGACGGACAGAGCAATCAGCCCCAGCATTTT
TRBJ2-1 | . | TRBV29-1 | TRBD1 | CSGRQGGFNEQFF | TGCAGCGGCCGACAGGGGGGTTTCAATGAGCAGTTCTTC
TRBJ1-2 | few | TRBV5-6 | . | CASSPSGQPYGYTF | TGTGCCAGCAGCCCAAGTGGACAGCCCTATGGCTACACCTTC
TRBJ2-5 | . | TRBV14 | . | CASSQAAREETQYF | TGTGCCAGCAGCCAAGCGGCCAGGGAAGAGACCCAGTACTTC
TRBJ2-3 | . | TRBV5-6 | . | CASSRDSYTDTQYF | TGTGCCAGCAGCCGGGACTCGTACACAGATACGCAGTATTTT
TRBJ1-3 | . | TRBV3-1/TRBV3-2 | TRBD1 | CASSLQTGTSGNTIYF | TGTGCCAGCAGCCTCCAGACAGGGACCTCTGGAAACACCATATATTTT
TRBJ1-4 | . | TRBV9 | . | CASSVSGGGGEKLFF | TGTGCCAGCAGCGTATCGGGGGGCGGAGGCGAAAAACTGTTTTTT
TRBJ1-1 | . | TRBV11-1 | . | CASSDNRDSTEAFF | TGTGCCAGCAGTGATAACAGGGATAGCACTGAAGCTTTCTTT
TRBJ2-1 | . | TRBV24-1 | TRBD1 | CATTAGQGRNEQFF | TGTGCCACCACGGCGGGACAGGGGAGAAATGAGCAGTTCTTC
TRBJ2-3 | . | TRBV7-2 | . | CASSLVLMGSEAQYF | TGTGCCAGCAGCTTAGTACTTATGGGGAGTGAGGCGCAGTATTTT
TRBJ2-1 | few | TRBV24-1 | TRBD1 | CATSDMTGNSYNEQFF | TGTGCCACCAGTGATATGACAGGGAACTCCTACAATGAGCAGTTCTTC
TRBJ2-1 | . | TRBV5-4 | . | CASSLGGGAYNEQFF | TGTGCCAGCAGCTTGGGAGGGGGGGCCTACAATGAGCAGTTCTTC
TRBJ2-5 | . | TRBV9 | . | CASSVAPRAVGETQYF | TGTGCCAGCAGCGTAGCCCCCAGGGCAGTAGGCGAGACCCAGTACTTC
TRBJ2-1 | . | TRBV6-5 | TRBD1 | CASSFRGQDNEQFF | TGTGCCAGCAGTTTCAGGGGGCAGGACAATGAGCAGTTCTTC
TRBJ1-5 | . | TRBV4-1 | TRBD1 | CASSQVLVRQGDYSNQPQHF | TGCGCCAGCAGCCAAGTCTTGGTGAGACAGGGAGATTATAGCAATCAGCCCCAGCATTTT
TRBJ2-2 | once | TRBV6-5 | . | CASNHGNTGELFF | TGTGCCAGCAACCACGGGAACACCGGGGAGCTGTTTTTT
TRBJ1-6 | . | TRBV3-1/TRBV3-2 | . | CASSQENVRNSPLHF | TGTGCCAGCAGCCAAGAAAATGTCCGTAATTCACCCCTCCACTTT
TRBJ2-2 | . | TRBV19 | TRBD2 | CASSPGTSGELFF | TGTGCCAGTAGTCCCGGGACTAGCGGGGAGCTGTTTTTT
TRBJ2-2 | . | TRBV6-2/TRBV6-3 | . | CASSKTGANTGELFF | TGTGCCAGCAGTAAAACAGGAGCGAACACCGGGGAGCTGTTTTTT